The 30 T cell receptor beta chains given below trace back to one sample, sequenced in a study of PD-1 blockade in classical Hodgkin lymphoma. Noted time point: cycle 4 day 1 (C4D1), after five to seven weeks of nivolumab. Relapse after autologous stem cell transplantation occurred in every patient, and brentuximab vedotin exposure varied. The assay was immunoSEQ multiplex PCR, and TCRdb's table has in-frame clones only and misses some. The table shows some 52,000 clones, with 86% occurring only once. Source: peripheral blood mononuclear cells (PBMCs), taken before the fourth cycle of nivolumab. The origin of the receptors is a human donor with classical Hodgkin lymphoma.

The chain has TRBV4-1 and TRBJ2-1; maybe TRBD1 (6 bases). CDR1 is MGHRA, CDR2 YSYEKL, per germline. The CDR3 is made up of 16 amino acids. V lost 0 bases, J lost 2 bases, and 11 bases lay in between. The CDR3 protein is CASSQEGAITYNEQFF. The CDR3 DNA reads as TGCGCCAGCAGCCAAGAGGGGGCAATCACCTACAATGAGCAGTTCTTC.

The chain uses TRBV19 and TRBJ1-5; D uncertain. This CDR3 has 14 amino acids. Germline lookup yields CDR1 LNHDA and CDR2 SQIVND (reference sequence). Trimming took off 4 bases at V and 4 bases at J, with 11 bases between the two ends. The CDR3 coding sequence is TGTGCCAGTAGTACAGCCGGGGTGAATCAGCCCCAGCATTTT. It encodes CASSTAGVNQPQHF.

This chain uses TRBV27 with TRBJ2-7; D gene unclear. Germline values: CDR1 MNHEY, CDR2 SMNVEV (reference sequence). V was cut by 4 bases and J by 0 bases, with 13 bases left in between. There are 15 residues in the CDR3. CDR3 loop: CASSSKYRSSYEQYF. CDR3 bases: TGTGCCAGCAGTTCAAAATATAGGAGCTCCTACGAGCAGTACTTC.

The V gene is TRBV7-2, the J gene TRBJ2-2; D may be TRBD1 or TRBD2 (6 bases each). Germline V CDR1 and CDR2: SGHTA, FQGNSA. V dropped 4 bases and J dropped 5 bases, with 14 bases sitting between them. CDR3 length: 15 amino acids. CDR3 sequence reads: CASSSRGTHTGELFF. The DNA for the CDR3 is TGTGCCAGCAGCTCTAGGGGGACTCATACCGGGGAGCTGTTTTTT.

Concerning this clone: The same CDR3 can be traced to other DNA sequences in this sample. CDR3 region: CASSLDRGDTQYF. DNA of the CDR3: TGTGCCAGCAGCTTAGATCGCGGAGATACGCAGTATTTT. This sequence joins TRBV11-2 and TRBJ2-3; D is ambiguous. This CDR3 region has 13 residues. The V end was cut by 0 bases, the J end by 5 bases, with 6 bases between. The V gene's germline CDR1 is SGHAT and CDR2 FQNNGV. Using reference TRBV11-2 and TRBJ2-3 for the parts outside the CDR3, the full variable domain is EAGVAQSPRYKIIEKRQSVAFWCNPISGHATLYWYQQILGQGPKLLIQFQNNGVVDDSQLPKDRFSAERLKGVDSTLKIQPAKLEDSAVYLCASSLDRGDTQYFGPGTRLTVL.

The gene calls are TRBV4-2 and TRBJ2-1; 15 nucleotides agree with TRBD2. The CDR3 consists of 16 residues. V lost 3 bases and J lost 7; bases outside the gene matches: 4. Germline assignment: CDR1 LGHNA and CDR2 YNFKEQ. In DNA, the CDR3 is TGTGCCAGCAGCCAGGTGGGACTAGCGGGGGGAAATGAGCAGTTCTTC. It is translated as CASSQVGLAGGNEQFF.

This clone was recorded once. This sequence joins TRBV7-9 and TRBJ2-7; the match to TRBD2 covers 8 bases. This CDR3 has 16 residues. Germline CDR1 reads SEHNR; CDR2 reads FQNEAQ (reference sequence). V gave up 5 bases and J gave up 0 bases; unmatched junction bases: 9. CDR3 loop: CASSLSSSGGSYEQYF. Here the CDR3 DNA reads TGTGCCAGCAGCCTTAGTTCGAGCGGGGGCTCCTACGAGCAGTACTTC.

The J gene is TRBJ1-4, the V gene TRBV18; no clear D gene. The CDR3 runs to 13 residues. The ends were cut back, 4 bases at V and 8 bases at J, with 11 bases in the middle. Germline CDR1 reads KGHSH; CDR2 reads LQKENI. As DNA, the CDR3 is TGTGCCAGCTCACTCAAGGAAAAGGAAAAACTGTTTTTT. Its translation is CASSLKEKEKLFF.

The chain uses TRBV28 and TRBJ1-4; a weak D match, TRBD1 (5 bases). This CDR3 region has 16 residues. In germline, CDR1 is MDHEN, CDR2 SYDVKM. The germline V and J ends were trimmed by 5 bases and 6 bases, with 19 bases remaining between them. DNA for the CDR3: TGTGCCAGCAGTCCGACAGAAACGGGCATTCATGAAAAACTGTTTTTT. The encoded protein is CASSPTETGIHEKLFF.

The chain couples TRBV13 to TRBJ2-1; 10 bases are shared with TRBD1. This CDR3 contains 13 residues. The V segment lost 5 bases and the J segment 9 bases; nucleotides outside the gene matches: 4. Germline V CDR1 and CDR2: PRHDT, FYEKMQ (reference sequence). CDR3 sequence reads: CASSVDRGGEQFF. DNA for the CDR3: TGTGCCAGCAGCGTGGACAGGGGGGGTGAGCAGTTCTTC.

This chain links TRBV23-1 with TRBJ2-7, with D hard to call. TRBV23-1 is identified as an open reading frame with a role that is uncertain. Between the trimmed V and J ends, which lost 6 bases and 2 bases, there was a span of 11 bases. The CDR3 sequence is 13 residues long. CDR3 loop: CASRLTTTYEQYF. DNA of the CDR3: TGCGCCAGCAGGTTAACTACCACCTACGAGCAGTACTTC.

J is TRBJ2-5 and V is TRBV5-1; D possibly uses TRBD1 or TRBD2 (5 bases each). Trimming removed 0 bases at V and 4 bases at J, with 13 bases between. The CDR3 has 15 amino acids. Per the germline V gene, CDR1 is SGHRS and CDR2 is YFSETQ. The CDR3 nucleotides are TGCGCCAGCAGCTTGGGAGGGGCTGGGGTAGAGACCCAGTACTTC. This sequence encodes CASSLGGAGVETQYF.

CDR3 in DNA: TGTGCCATCAACTCACTAGCGGGAGTAGGCACCGGGGAGCTGTTTTTT. This gives the protein CAINSLAGVGTGELFF. This chain connects TRBV10-3 to TRBJ2-2; 11 bases line up with TRBD2. Germline values: CDR1 ENHRY, CDR2 SYGVKD. The CDR3 contains 16 residues. With 7 bases clipped from V and 4 bases from J, the junction kept 8 bases outside the gene matches.

This clone showed up just once. The chain uses TRBV6-1 and TRBJ2-5; D possibly corresponds to TRBD2 (7 bases). The germline V and J ends were trimmed by 11 bases and 5 bases, with 12 bases remaining between them. The CDR3 contains 11 residues. Germline lookup yields CDR1 MNHNS and CDR2 SASEGT. DNA for the CDR3: TGTGCCGCCCGGGGGGCGGAGACCCAGTACTTC. Its protein is CAARGAETQYF.

This chain joins TRBV5-3 and TRBJ1-2; D call uncertain. TRBV5-3 is noted as an ORF with a role that remains uncertain. This CDR3 is 18 amino acids long. V was shortened by 4 bases and J by 1 base, with 23 bases between the two germline ends. CDR3 sequence (DNA): TGTGCCAGAAGCCTTCGCAAGAGGCTTAGTTTGATTAACTATGGCTACACCTTC. This translates into CARSLRKRLSLINYGYTF.

The chain links TRBV7-9 to TRBJ2-7; 11 nucleotides agree with TRBD2. CDR3 length equals 15 residues. Germline assignment: CDR1 SEHNR and CDR2 FQNEAQ (reference sequence). Losses at the gene ends were 5 bases for V and 0 bases for J; bases not matched to a gene: 3. The CDR3 nucleotides are TGTGCCAGCAGCCCCGGGACTAGCGGCTCCTACGAGCAGTACTTC. It specifies CASSPGTSGSYEQYF. The full variable domain, completed using reference TRBV7-9 and TRBJ2-7, is DTGVSQNPRHKITKRGQNVTFRCDPISEHNRLYWYRQTLGQGPEFLTYFQNEAQLEKSRLLSDRFSAERPKGSFSTLEIQRTEQGDSAMYLCASSPGTSGSYEQYFGPGTRLTVT.

The chain has TRBV5-1 and TRBJ1-1; no definite D call. V was clipped by 2 bases and J by 7 bases, with 9 bases between them. CDR1 and CDR2 (germline): SGHRS, YFSETQ. This CDR3 comprises 12 residues. The DNA for the CDR3 is TGCGCCAGCAGCTTCGTGGGTAATGAAGCTTTCTTT. Its protein product is CASSFVGNEAFF.

This clone was counted between two and nine times. The rearrangement joins TRBV7-6 to TRBJ1-1; 12 bases fit TRBD1. The J segment lost 10 bases and the V segment lost 5 bases, leaving 5 bases of the junction unmatched. Per germline, CDR1 SGHVS and CDR2 FNYEAQ. This CDR3 region has 13 residues. The DNA for the CDR3 is TGTGCCAGCAGCCCCCCGGGACAGGGGGCAGCTTTCTTT. Its protein is CASSPPGQGAAFF.

The chain uses TRBV7-2 and TRBJ2-7; 9 nucleotides line up with TRBD2. The CDR3 loop spans 14 amino acids. CDR1 is SGHTA, CDR2 FQGNSA, per germline. After removal of 3 bases from V and 7 bases from J, the junction contained 7 bases not matched to a gene. In DNA form, the CDR3 reads TGTGCCAGCAGCTTCGTGACTAGCGGCCTGGAGCAGTACTTC. The encoded protein is CASSFVTSGLEQYF.

The V call is TRBV27, the J call TRBJ1-2, with no clear D. Germline-derived CDR1 and CDR2 are MNHEY and SMNVEV (reference sequence). The CDR3 contains 15 residues. Trimming left V 5 bases short and J 5 bases short, with 18 bases between. CDR3 nucleotides: TGTGCCAGCAGTCCGCAGACCCAATCTAGATATGGCTACACCTTC. Amino acid sequence: CASSPQTQSRYGYTF.

The rearrangement uses TRBV13 and TRBJ2-5, with a tentative D call TRBD2 (6 bases). Germline V CDR1 and CDR2: PRHDT, FYEKMQ (reference sequence). There are 13 residues in the CDR3. V lost 0 bases to trimming and J lost 5 bases, with 7 bases between them. As DNA, the CDR3 is TGTGCCAGCAGCTTAGGGGAGGGGGAGACCCAGTACTTC. This gives the protein CASSLGEGETQYF. Supplemented by reference TRBV13 and TRBJ2-5, the full variable domain reads AAGVIQSPRHLIKEKRETATLKCYPIPRHDTVYWYQQGPGQDPQFLISFYEKMQSDKGSIPDRFSAQQFSDYHSELNMSSLELGDSALYFCASSLGEGETQYFGPGTRLLVL.

The CDR3 DNA reads TGTGCCAGTAGCAGAGGACAGGGGGCGCGGTCCTACGAGCAGTACTTC. This sequence encodes CASSRGQGARSYEQYF. The chain is built from TRBV19 and TRBJ2-7; 11 positions agree with TRBD1. Germline V CDR1 and CDR2: LNHDA, SQIVND (reference sequence). The length of the CDR3 is 16 residues. V gave up 6 bases and J gave up 1 base; unmatched junction bases: 8.

The CDR3: CAISGWGDGNTIYF. Here the CDR3 DNA reads TGTGCCATCAGTGGGTGGGGGGATGGAAACACCATATATTTT. The chain is built from TRBV10-3 and TRBJ1-3, with D maybe TRBD1 (5 bases). Trimming took 4 bases from V and 3 from J, leaving 10 bases between them. The CDR3 has 14 amino acids. CDR1 and CDR2 (germline): ENHRY, SYGVKD.

This clone was observed once. This chain connects TRBV5-4 to TRBJ1-6, with D uncertain. This CDR3 contains 15 residues. Trimming stripped 1 base from V and 3 bases from J, with 8 bases between. Per germline, CDR1 SGHNT and CDR2 YYREEE (reference sequence). Here the CDR3 DNA reads TGTGCCAGCAGCTTGCCGGATCGCTATAATTCACCCCTCCACTTT. This sequence encodes CASSLPDRYNSPLHF.

This clone was recorded only once. This rearrangement joins TRBV28 to TRBJ1-2; 9 nucleotides line up with TRBD1. Germline-derived CDR1 and CDR2 are MDHEN and SYDVKM. The CDR3 sequence is 15 residues long. Germline trimming cut 5 bases from V and 7 bases from J; bases unmatched to any gene: 11. As DNA, the CDR3 is TGTGCCAGCAGTCCGCCCGGGACAGGGTTCGGTGGCTACACCTTC. Encoded protein: CASSPPGTGFGGYTF.

The gene calls are TRBV4-2 and TRBJ2-2; D gene ambiguous. V lost 0 bases to trimming and J lost 7 bases, with 9 bases between them. Per the germline V gene, CDR1 is LGHNA and CDR2 is YNFKEQ. The CDR3 consists of 14 residues. CDR3 DNA sequence: TGTGCCAGCAGCCAAGACGGGTATAGCGGGGAGCTGTTTTTT. Its protein is CASSQDGYSGELFF.

This clone appeared a single time. The rearrangement joins TRBV5-1 to TRBJ2-4; D assignment may be TRBD1 or TRBD2 (5 bases each). CDR3 length: 15 amino acids. The germline CDR1 and CDR2 sequences are SGHRS and YFSETQ. V was shortened by 0 bases and J by 0 bases, with 7 bases between the two germline ends. The CDR3: CASSLGGLAKNIQYF. CDR3 coding DNA: TGCGCCAGCAGCTTGGGGGGGTTAGCCAAAAACATTCAGTACTTC.

The gene calls are TRBV11-2 and TRBJ2-4; TRBD2 matches 10 bases. The CDR3 sequence is 17 residues long. Looked up from germline, CDR1 is SGHAT and CDR2 is FQNNGV. After removal of 5 bases from V and 0 bases from J, the junction contained 7 bases not matched to a gene. DNA for the CDR3: TGTGCCAGCAGCCGGACTAGCGGCCCCTTAGCCAAAAACATTCAGTACTTC. Amino acid sequence: CASSRTSGPLAKNIQYF.

V usage is TRBV18 and J usage is TRBJ2-1; 9 bases map to TRBD1. The CDR3 is 15 amino acids. Germline CDR1 reads KGHSH; CDR2 reads LQKENI. V shed 4 bases, J shed 7 bases, and the junction held 8 bases outside the gene matches. CDR3 residues: CASSLDRGSGNEQFF. As DNA, the CDR3 is TGTGCCAGCTCACTTGACAGGGGGTCTGGTAATGAGCAGTTCTTC.

The chain has TRBV6-1 and TRBJ1-6, with 7 positions matching TRBD1. The V segment lost 8 bases and the J segment 10 bases; nucleotides outside the gene matches: 11. Per the germline V gene, CDR1 is MNHNS and CDR2 is SASEGT. CDR3 length: 14 residues. The chain's CDR3 is CASSDREGSSPLHF. The DNA of the CDR3 is TGTGCCAGCTCCGACAGGGAGGGAAGCTCACCCCTCCACTTT.